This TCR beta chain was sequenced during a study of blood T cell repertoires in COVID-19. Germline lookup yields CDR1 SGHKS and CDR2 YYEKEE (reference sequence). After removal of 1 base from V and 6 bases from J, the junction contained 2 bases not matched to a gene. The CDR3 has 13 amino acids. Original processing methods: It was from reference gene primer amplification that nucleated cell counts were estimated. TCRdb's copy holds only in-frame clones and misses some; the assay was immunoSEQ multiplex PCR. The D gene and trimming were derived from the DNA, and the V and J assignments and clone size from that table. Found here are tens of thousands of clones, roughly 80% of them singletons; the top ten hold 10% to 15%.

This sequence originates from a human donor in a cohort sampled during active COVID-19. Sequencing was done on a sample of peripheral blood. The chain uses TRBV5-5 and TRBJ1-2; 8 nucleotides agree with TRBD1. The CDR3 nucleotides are TGTGCCAGCAGCTTGCAGGGGGCCGATGGCTACACCTTC. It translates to CASSLQGADGYTF.